These 7 T cell receptor beta chains originate from one sample sequenced in a study of cytomegalovirus exposure and HLA in healthy donors. In the PCR, 60 Vbeta and 13 Jbeta primers were used. Clones were read by immunoSEQ multiplex PCR, and TCRdb kept only the in-frame ones, dropping some. The repertoire holds under 200,000 clones, with around four fifths as singletons. The sample consisted of PBMCs. These receptors originate from a male donor in good health and CMV-seropositive.

The genes are TRBV7-9 and TRBJ1-1; 7 bases agree with TRBD1. J was trimmed by 6 bases and V by 5 bases; bases with no gene match: 12. Germline-derived CDR1 and CDR2 are SEHNR and FQNEAQ (reference sequence). The CDR3 is 15 residues long. The CDR3 nucleotides read TGTGCCAGCAGCCCAGAATACGACAGGGTCGCTGAAGCTTTCTTT. Encoded protein: CASSPEYDRVAEAFF.

This chain joins TRBV2 and TRBJ1-2; perhaps TRBD1 as D (6 bases). The germline V gene has CDR1 SNHLY and CDR2 FYNNEI. This CDR3 is built from 13 residues. Trimming took off 6 bases at V and 8 bases at J, with 16 bases between the two ends. The CDR3 reads CASRHRVVGGYTF. In nucleotides, the CDR3 is TGTGCCAGCAGGCACAGGGTCGTTGGAGGCTACACCTTC. Supplemented by reference TRBV2 and TRBJ1-2, the full variable domain reads EPEVTQTPSHQVTQMGQEVILRCVPISNHLYFYWYRQILGQKVEFLVSFYNNEISEKSEIFDDQFSVERPDGSNFTLKIRSTKLEDSAMYFCASRHRVVGGYTFGSGTRLTVV.

V gene TRBV2 combines with J gene TRBJ2-1, with 11 nucleotides matching TRBD2. The germline gives CDR1 SNHLY, CDR2 FYNNEI. The J segment lost 7 bases and the V segment lost 5 bases, leaving 4 bases of the junction unmatched. The CDR3 spans 14 residues. CDR3 amino acids: CASSKLAGENEQFF. The CDR3 nucleotides read TGTGCCAGCAGTAAACTAGCGGGGGAGAATGAGCAGTTCTTC.

This clone has a handful of counts. CDR3 residues: CSASIAGEWTQYF. The CDR3, as DNA: TGCAGCGCCAGTATAGCGGGGGAGTGGACCCAGTACTTC. The rearrangement uses TRBV29-1 and TRBJ2-5, with 9 bases fitting TRBD2. Trimming took 7 bases from V and 7 from J; bases not matched to a gene: 10. CDR1 and CDR2 (germline): SQVTM, ANQGSEA. The CDR3 is made up of 13 amino acids. The full variable domain, with the rest looked up from reference TRBV29-1 and TRBJ2-5, is SAVISQKPSRDICQRGTSLTIQCQVDSQVTMMFWYRQQPGQSLTLIATANQGSEATYESGFVIDKFPISRPNLTFSTLTVSNMSPEDSSIYLCSASIAGEWTQYFGPGTRLLVL.

This chain joins TRBV30 and TRBJ1-2; D is ambiguous. Trimming cost V 1 base and J 3 bases, with 12 bases left between them. Germline CDR1 is GTSNPN and CDR2 is SVGIG (reference sequence). The CDR3 loop spans 14 amino acids. The CDR3 DNA reads TGTGCCTGGAGTGAGGACTCCATCTACTATGGCTACACCTTC. This sequence encodes CAWSEDSIYYGYTF.

This clone was observed a single time. V usage is TRBV30 and J usage is TRBJ2-3, with D possibly TRBD1 on 5 matching bases. The V gene lost 4 bases and the J gene lost 6 bases, with 8 bases spanning the gap. This CDR3 has 11 amino acids. CDR1 and CDR2 (germline): GTSNPN, SVGIG (reference sequence). The DNA of the CDR3 is TGTGCCTGGATCCCAGGGGATACGCAGTATTTT. Residues: CAWIPGDTQYF. The variable domain in full, completed from reference TRBV30 and TRBJ2-3, reads SQTIHQWPATLVQPVGSPLSLECTVEGTSNPNLYWYRQAAGRGLQLLFYSVGIGQISSEVPQNLSASRPQDRQFILSSKKLLLSDSGFYLCAWIPGDTQYFGPGTRLTVL.

The chain links TRBV18 to TRBJ1-2, with 8 bases that match TRBD1. Unmatched junction bases numbered 4, after V lost 4 bases and J lost 3 bases. The CDR3 has 14 residues. In germline, CDR1 is KGHSH, CDR2 LQKENI. The CDR3 nucleotides are TGTGCCAGCTCACGACAGGGGCTGGACTATGGCTACACCTTC. It encodes CASSRQGLDYGYTF.